This section outlines one T cell receptor beta chain sequence together with its context. Trimming cost V 2 bases and J 7 bases; bases outside gene matches: 10. The germline gives CDR1 SGDLS, CDR2 YYNGEE. There are 15 residues in the CDR3. This sample was taken from a study of T cell responses to AZD1222 COVID-19 vaccine. Sequencing used immunoSEQ multiplex PCR; TCRdb keeps in-frame clones, though not all of them. The sample lists about 120,000 clones; roughly nine tenths were seen once. This TCR was sampled from an adult in good health. The material was peripheral blood, obtained on day 0 of AZD1222 vaccination. The V gene is TRBV9, the J gene TRBJ2-7; 9 bases agree with TRBD1. CDR3 bases: TGTGCCAGCAGCGTTGGCCTACAGGGGGCGTGGGAGCAGTACTTC. Translation gives CASSVGLQGAWEQYF.